Below are 12 T cell receptor beta chains sequenced from a single sample in a study of shared clonotypes between healthy human individuals. TCRdb keeps only in-frame clones here, not all; method: immunoSEQ multiplex PCR. Among some 2.1 million clones listed, about 95% were seen once. Positively selected for CCR7, the CD45RO-negative cells used as naive CD8 cells excluded terminally differentiated effector memory CD45RA+ cells. Sequencing was carried out using naive CD8+ T cells sorted from blood. These receptor sequences come from a man in his late teens or twenties in good health.

The chain employs TRBV28 and TRBJ2-3; tentatively, D is TRBD1 or TRBD2 (5 bases each). Trimming shortened V by 3 bases and J by 0 bases, and 16 bases separated the two germline ends. Germline-derived CDR1 and CDR2 are MDHEN and SYDVKM. The CDR3 has 17 residues. CDR3 sequence reads: CASSLLTTGLSTDTQYF. The CDR3 DNA reads TGTGCCAGCAGTTTGCTGACCACAGGACTTAGCACAGATACGCAGTATTTT.

The chain uses TRBV7-2 and TRBJ2-5, with D unclear. This CDR3 comprises 14 residues. With 1 base removed from V and 5 bases from J, the gap between germline ends came to 11 bases. The germline CDR1 and CDR2 sequences are SGHTA and FQGNSA. CDR3 bases: TGTGCCAGCAGCTTAGAGTACCAGACGGAGACCCAGTACTTC. Encoded protein: CASSLEYQTETQYF.

The V gene is TRBV19, the J gene TRBJ2-7; D call uncertain. The germline V gene has CDR1 LNHDA and CDR2 SQIVND (reference sequence). Trimming took off 3 bases at V and 0 bases at J, with 12 bases between the two ends. The CDR3 spans 15 residues. CDR3 nucleotide sequence: TGTGCCAGTAGTATCGCTAGGGAATTCTCCTACGAGCAGTACTTC. This encodes CASSIAREFSYEQYF.

J is TRBJ1-2 and V is TRBV30; D unclear. Looked up from germline, CDR1 is GTSNPN and CDR2 is SVGIG (reference sequence). V lost 5 bases, J lost 4 bases, and 11 bases lay in between. The length of the CDR3 is 12 residues. CDR3 in DNA: TGTGCCTGGGACAAGCTAGCCTATGGCTACACCTTC. Encoded protein: CAWDKLAYGYTF.

The CDR3 region is CASSLRTGSRAEAFF. DNA for the CDR3: TGTGCCAGCAGCCTCCGGACAGGGTCCCGCGCTGAAGCTTTCTTT. The chain employs TRBV6-6 and TRBJ1-1, with 8 bases identical to TRBD1. V lost 6 bases and J lost 6; bases outside the gene matches: 12. From germline, CDR1 is MNHNY and CDR2 SVGAGI (reference sequence). CDR3 size: 15 residues.

The gene calls are TRBV5-4 and TRBJ1-1; unclear D gene. The V end was cut by 2 bases, the J end by 4 bases, with 12 bases between. This CDR3 spans 14 amino acids. Germline V gives CDR1 SGHNT, CDR2 YYREEE (reference sequence). The CDR3 DNA reads as TGTGCCAGCAGCTTCGGGCCGGATCCCACTGAAGCTTTCTTT. This gives the protein CASSFGPDPTEAFF.

This clone was recorded once. The chain joins TRBV7-9 to TRBJ2-7; 11 positions agree with TRBD2. Unmatched junction bases numbered 2, after V lost 5 bases and J lost 2 bases. Germline-derived CDR1 and CDR2 are SEHNR and FQNEAQ (reference sequence). There are 14 residues in the CDR3. The CDR3, as DNA: TGTGCCAGCAGCGGTAGCGGGAGGGCCTACGAGCAGTACTTC. It yields the protein CASSGSGRAYEQYF.

The table lists this clone with a count of one. The CDR3 DNA is TGTGCCAGCAGTGAAGTCAACAGCAACACCATATATTTT. Protein sequence: CASSEVNSNTIYF. The chain couples TRBV6-1 to TRBJ1-3; the D is unclear. CDR1 MNHNS and CDR2 SASEGT come from the germline V gene. There are 13 residues in the CDR3. V lost 1 base and J 7 bases, leaving 8 bases between the germline ends.

The rearrangement uses TRBV28 and TRBJ2-1; D possibly corresponds to TRBD1 (5 bases). Germline assignment: CDR1 MDHEN and CDR2 SYDVKM. The CDR3 totals 18 residues. V lost 3 bases, J lost 2 bases, and 20 bases lay in between. The CDR3 protein is CASSFFRGSLSTYNEQFF. DNA for the CDR3: TGTGCCAGCAGTTTTTTTAGGGGCAGCCTCTCAACCTACAATGAGCAGTTCTTC.

This clone was found once. Other DNA sequences in this sample translate to the same CDR3. The chain has TRBV7-2 and TRBJ2-7, with D hard to call. This CDR3 has 13 residues. Germline V gene sequence: CDR1 SGHTA, CDR2 FQGNSA. The V gene lost 1 base and the J gene lost 3 bases, with 7 bases spanning the gap. As DNA, the CDR3 is TGTGCCAGCAGCTTAGGTCGGAGCTACGAGCAGTACTTC. Its translation: CASSLGRSYEQYF.

In nucleotides, the CDR3 is TGTGCCACCAGCAGAGACCGGGGGATAGGAGATACGCAGTATTTT. This gives the protein CATSRDRGIGDTQYF. The gene calls are TRBV15 and TRBJ2-3, with a tentative D call TRBD2 (6 bases). The CDR3 loop spans 15 amino acids. Germline CDR1 reads LNHNV; CDR2 reads YYDKDF (reference sequence). V was pared by 0 bases and J by 5 bases, with 12 bases between.

This chain joins TRBV9 and TRBJ1-6; the D is unclear. This CDR3 is 14 amino acids long. From germline, CDR1 is SGDLS and CDR2 YYNGEE. The V and J ends lost 4 bases and 7 bases respectively, with 12 bases between them. The CDR3 sequence: CASSPASSNSPLHF. Here the CDR3 DNA reads TGTGCCAGCAGCCCCGCCTCAAGCAATTCACCCCTCCACTTT. Looking up the rest from reference TRBV9 and TRBJ1-6 gives the full variable domain: DSGVTQTPKHLITATGQRVTLRCSPRSGDLSVYWYQQSLDQGLQFLIQYYNGEERAKGNILERFSAQQFPDLHSELNLSSLELGDSALYFCASSPASSNSPLHFGNGTRLTVT.